Detailed here is one T cell receptor beta chain. This sample was taken from a study of blood T cell repertoires in COVID-19. On the study more broadly: COVID-19 samples collected from the United States, Italy and Spain covered acute and convalescent phases. The cDNA or gDNA used as material had been derived from T cells, B-cell-depleted T cells, or PBMCs.

As originally analysed: Reference gene primers were amplified, and this amplification served to estimate nucleated cell counts. Data came from immunoSEQ multiplex PCR; TCRdb stores just in-frame clones and leaves some out. Clone size and V and J calls were adopted from that table, with D and trimming inferred from the DNA. The table lists about 260,000 clones, nearly 90% of them singletons. CDR1 and CDR2 (germline): LNHDA, SQIVND (reference sequence). Trimming removed 4 bases from V and 5 bases from J, with 11 bases in between. The CDR3 runs 14 residues. The sequencing sample was made of peripheral blood. The V and J genes are TRBV19 and TRBJ2-2, with D possibly matching TRBD2 (6 bases). This TCR was sampled from a human donor in a cohort sampled during active COVID-19. In DNA, the CDR3 is TGTGCCAGTAGTACGGGAGTGTGGACCGGGGAGCTGTTTTTT. It encodes CASSTGVWTGELFF.